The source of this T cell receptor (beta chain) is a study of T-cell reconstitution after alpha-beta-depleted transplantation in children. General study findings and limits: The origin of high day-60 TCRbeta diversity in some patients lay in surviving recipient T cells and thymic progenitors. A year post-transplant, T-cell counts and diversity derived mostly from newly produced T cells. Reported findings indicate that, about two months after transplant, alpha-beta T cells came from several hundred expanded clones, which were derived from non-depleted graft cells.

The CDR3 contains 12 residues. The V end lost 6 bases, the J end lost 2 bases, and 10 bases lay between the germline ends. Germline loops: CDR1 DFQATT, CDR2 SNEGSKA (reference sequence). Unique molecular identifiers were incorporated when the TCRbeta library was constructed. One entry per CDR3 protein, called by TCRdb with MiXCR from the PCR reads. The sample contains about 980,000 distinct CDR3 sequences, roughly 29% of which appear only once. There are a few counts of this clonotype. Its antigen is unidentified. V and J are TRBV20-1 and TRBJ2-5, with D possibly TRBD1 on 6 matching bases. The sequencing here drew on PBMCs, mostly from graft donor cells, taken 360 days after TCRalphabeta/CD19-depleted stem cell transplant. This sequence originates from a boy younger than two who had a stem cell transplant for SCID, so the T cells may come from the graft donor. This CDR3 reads CSAQGQQETQYF. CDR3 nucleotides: TGCAGTGCCCAGGGGCAACAAGAGACCCAGTACTTC.